Listed below are T cell receptor beta chains from one sample, sequenced in a study of beta chain features in type 1 diabetes. Assay used: immunoSEQ multiplex PCR; TCRdb lists only in-frame clones, some missing. This sample has 600,000 to 650,000 clones, with roughly a sixth found just once. The source material was naive CD4+ T cells from blood. The receptors were sampled from a young man in good health. Both conserved end residues are part of each CDR3. The order of the fields is J gene, V gene, CDR3 length, D gene, clone size, CDR3 protein, CDR3 DNA. The D gene is left open where the match is weak. For some rows the clone size is stated as once, few or many, or as a class when expanded; others skip it.

>TRBJ1-1|TRBV27|15|NA|few
CASSHGDKGRTKAFF
TGTGCCAGCAGCCACGGCGACAAAGGACGTACCAAAGCTTTCTTT
>TRBJ1-2|TRBV10-3|14|NA|few
CAISEGGAPYGYTF
TGTGCCATCAGTGAGGGGGGGGCCCCATATGGCTACACCTTC
>TRBJ1-2|TRBV30|16|NA|NA
CAWSRLDRRIHYGYTF
TGTGCCTGGAGTAGATTGGACAGACGAATCCACTATGGCTACACCTTC
>TRBJ2-4|TRBV29-1|15|TRBD2|NA
CSVGLAGGSGNIQYF
TGCAGCGTGGGACTAGCGGGAGGGTCGGGAAACATTCAGTACTTC
>TRBJ2-7|TRBV30|12|NA|NA
CAWSKTGYEQYF
TGTGCCTGGAGTAAGACAGGCTACGAGCAGTACTTC
>TRBJ1-5|TRBV5-4|13|NA|NA
CASSLEGQQPQHF
TGTGCCAGCAGCTTGGAAGGACAGCAGCCCCAGCATTTT
>TRBJ2-5|TRBV6-5|12|NA|few
CASQARTETQYF
TGTGCCAGCCAAGCGAGGACGGAGACCCAGTACTTC
>TRBJ1-6|TRBV5-6|17|TRBD1|NA
CASSFFGSDRDNSPLHF
TGTGCCAGCAGCTTTTTCGGCAGTGACAGGGATAATTCACCCCTCCACTTT
>TRBJ2-5|TRBV7-2|15|TRBD1|few
CASSARDRNQETQYF
TGTGCCAGCAGCGCTCGGGACAGGAACCAAGAGACCCAGTACTTC
>TRBJ2-1|TRBV19|14|NA|NA
CASSTGWGIGEQFF
TGTGCCAGTAGCACAGGGTGGGGTATCGGTGAGCAGTTCTTC
>TRBJ1-3|TRBV25-1|16|NA|NA
CASSGQDIFSGNTIYF
TGTGCCAGCAGTGGGCAGGACATTTTCTCTGGAAACACCATATATTTT
>TRBJ2-1|TRBV5-1|14|TRBD2|few
CASSLFRGGDEQFF
TGCGCCAGCAGCTTGTTTAGGGGAGGGGATGAGCAGTTCTTC
>TRBJ1-1|TRBV10-3|13|NA|once
CAIRGPVNTEAFF
TGTGCCATCAGAGGTCCTGTGAACACTGAAGCTTTCTTT
>TRBJ2-2|TRBV9|15|NA|NA
CASSVGGHNTGELFF
TGTGCCAGCAGCGTAGGGGGACACAACACCGGGGAGCTGTTTTTT
>TRBJ1-5|TRBV2|13|NA|NA
CASRGFGNQPQHF
TGTGCCAGCAGGGGGTTCGGCAATCAGCCCCAGCATTTT
>TRBJ2-7|TRBV7-6|14|TRBD2|few
CASSFSGRGAEQYF
TGTGCCAGCAGCTTTAGCGGGAGGGGGGCCGAGCAGTACTTC
>TRBJ2-5|TRBV16|16|NA|NA
CASIPRLQWAQETQYF
TGTGCCAGCATCCCACGACTCCAATGGGCGCAAGAGACCCAGTACTTC